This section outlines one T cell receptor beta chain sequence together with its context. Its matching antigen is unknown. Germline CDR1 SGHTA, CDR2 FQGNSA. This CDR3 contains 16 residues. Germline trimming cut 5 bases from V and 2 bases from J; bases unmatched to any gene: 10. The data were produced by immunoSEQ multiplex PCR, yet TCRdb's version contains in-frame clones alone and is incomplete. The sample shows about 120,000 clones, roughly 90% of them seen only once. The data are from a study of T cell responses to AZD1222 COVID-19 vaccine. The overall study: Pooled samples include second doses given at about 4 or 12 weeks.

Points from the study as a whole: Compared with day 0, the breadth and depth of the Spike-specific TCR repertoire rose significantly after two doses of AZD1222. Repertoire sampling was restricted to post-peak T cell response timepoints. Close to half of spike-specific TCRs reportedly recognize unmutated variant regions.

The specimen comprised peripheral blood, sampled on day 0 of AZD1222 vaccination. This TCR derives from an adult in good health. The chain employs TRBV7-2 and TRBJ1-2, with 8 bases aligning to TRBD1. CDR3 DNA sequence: TGTGCCAGCAGCCAGGATCCAGGGGGCCTAAACTATGGCTACACCTTC. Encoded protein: CASSQDPGGLNYGYTF. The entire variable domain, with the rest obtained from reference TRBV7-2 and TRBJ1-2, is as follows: GAGVSQSPSNKVTEKGKDVELRCDPISGHTALYWYRQSLGQGLEFLIYFQGNSAPDKSGLPSDRFSAERTGGSVSTLTIQRTQQEDSAVYLCASSQDPGGLNYGYTFGSGTRLTVV.